This T cell receptor (beta chain) was profiled in a study of blood T cell repertoires in COVID-19. The wider study: Samples came from the United States, Italy and Spain, spanning acute and convalescent COVID-19.

The CDR3 consists of 13 residues. V lost 5 bases and J 0 bases, leaving 7 bases between the germline ends. Profiled with immunoSEQ multiplex PCR; TCRdb holds only in-frame clones, not every one. The data show about 400,000 clones, around 87% seen once. The J gene is TRBJ1-1, the V gene TRBV12-3 or TRBV12-4; no clear D. This TCR was sampled from a man between 35 and 55 years old in a cohort exposed to, infected with or recovered from COVID-19 (not recorded which). Sample: PBMCs or T cells enriched from blood (not recorded which). For the CDR3, the DNA is TGTGCCAGCAGTCCCCATTTGAACACTGAAGCTTTCTTT. Translation gives CASSPHLNTEAFF.